These T cell receptor beta chains were read from a single sample in a study of cytomegalovirus exposure and HLA in healthy donors. Using immunoSEQ multiplex PCR, the repertoire was profiled, and TCRdb retains in-frame clones only, with some absent. This table holds 65,000 to 75,000 clones, about two thirds found once. Sequenced: PBMCs. All receptors derive from a young woman in good health and CMV-seronegative. Both conserved end residues are part of each CDR3. Each record gives: clone size, J gene, V gene, D gene, CDR3 length, CDR3 DNA, CDR3 protein. A D gene is named only where the DNA matches it firmly. Clone size is stated in some rows and not others, as once, few, many or a class when expanded.

NA TRBJ1-2 TRBV6-5 NA 13 TGTGCCAGCCGTATAAGGGGTTTCTATGGCTACACCTTC CASRIRGFYGYTF
NA TRBJ2-1 TRBV27 TRBD2 16 TGTGCCAGCAGTTCCCCAGCGGGGGGGCTTAGGGTTGAGCAGTTCTTC CASSSPAGGLRVEQFF
NA TRBJ2-3 TRBV7-8 TRBD2 16 TGTGCCAGCACCCTAGCGGGGGGGCACATCACAGATACGCAGTATTTT CASTLAGGHITDTQYF
NA TRBJ2-7 TRBV7-2 TRBD1 14 TGTGCCAGCAGCCGCCGGGACAGGGGAAGTGGGCAGTACTTC CASSRRDRGSGQYF
NA TRBJ2-5 TRBV10-2 NA 15 TGCGCCAGCAGGGCCGGGTCGGGCCGGGGGGAGACCCAGTACTTC CASRAGSGRGETQYF
few TRBJ2-3 TRBV4-2 NA 18 TGTGCCAGCAGCCAAGATCACGATGGGCAGGGCGGCCCGGATACGCAGTATTTT CASSQDHDGQGGPDTQYF
once TRBJ2-7 TRBV5-1 TRBD1 14 TGCGCCAGCAGCTTGGGACAGGGGACGGACGAGCAGTACTTC CASSLGQGTDEQYF
NA TRBJ1-5 TRBV2 TRBD1 14 TGTGCCAGCAGTGACGGACAGGGGGGCCAGCCCCAGCATTTT CASSDGQGGQPQHF
NA TRBJ2-2 TRBV7-9 NA 13 TGTGCCAGCAGCTTACAGCGTCCCGGGGAGCTGTTTTTT CASSLQRPGELFF
NA TRBJ1-4 TRBV5-1 NA 13 TGCGCCAGCAGCCAAGATCTAGGTGAAAAACTGTTTTTT CASSQDLGEKLFF
few TRBJ2-7 TRBV4-3 TRBD1 13 TGCGCCAGCAGCCAACGGACAGGCTACGAGCAGTACTTC CASSQRTGYEQYF
NA TRBJ1-3 TRBV7-9 NA 15 TGTGCCAGCAGCTTATTCCAGGGTACTGGAAACACCATATATTTT CASSLFQGTGNTIYF
NA TRBJ2-2 TRBV4-1 TRBD2 18 TGCGCCAGCAGCCAAAGGGCAGGACTAGCGGGGCACACCGGGGAGCTGTTTTTT CASSQRAGLAGHTGELFF
NA TRBJ2-3 TRBV11-2 NA 14 TGTGCCAGCAGCTTGGTTGGAGTCGGAGATACGCAGTATTTT CASSLVGVGDTQYF
NA TRBJ1-2 TRBV19 NA 14 TGTGCCAGTAGTATAGAGGCAGCTAACTATGGCTACACCTTC CASSIEAANYGYTF
NA TRBJ2-5 TRBV7-2 TRBD1 16 TGTGCCAGCAGCTTAGCCCGACAGGGGCGAGAAGAGACCCAGTACTTC CASSLARQGREETQYF
NA TRBJ1-5 TRBV6-5 TRBD1 16 TGTGCCAGCAGTTACTCCGGACAGGGGGGGAATCAGCCCCAGCATTTT CASSYSGQGGNQPQHF
once TRBJ2-1 TRBV7-9 TRBD2 15 TGTTCCAGCAGCCTACTAGCGGGGGGGCTCTATGAGCAGTTCTTC CSSSLLAGGLYEQFF
few TRBJ1-2 TRBV5-1 TRBD1 14 TGCGCCAGCAGCATGCCACAGGGGGCGACTGGCTACACCTTC CASSMPQGATGYTF
NA TRBJ2-7 TRBV7-9 NA 13 TGTGCCAGCAGCAAGGAAACTTTGAGGGAGCAGTACTTC CASSKETLREQYF
few TRBJ1-5 TRBV30 TRBD1 20 TGTGCCTGGAGTCCTTACACCTACGGGACAGAAGGATATAGCAATCAGCCCCAGCATTTT CAWSPYTYGTEGYSNQPQHF
NA TRBJ1-1 TRBV5-5 NA 15 TGTGCCAGCAGTCTATCTACAGGTCCGAACACTGAAGCTTTCTTT CASSLSTGPNTEAFF
few TRBJ2-3 TRBV4-1 TRBD2 17 TGCGCCAGCAGCCGGAGATGGGGCGGGGGATTCCGGGATACGCAGTATTTT CASSRRWGGGFRDTQYF
NA TRBJ2-3 TRBV11-2 TRBD1 19 TGTGCCAGCAGCCCGCGGGGACAGGGGATCGGACATAGCTCAGATACGCAGTATTTT CASSPRGQGIGHSSDTQYF
once TRBJ2-3 TRBV10-3 TRBD2 13 TGTGCCATCAGTGAGAGTAGCGGGGCCCGCGAGTATTTT CAISESSGAREYF
NA TRBJ2-7 TRBV6-5 TRBD2 14 TGTGCCAGCGCGGCTAGCGGGGCCTCCTACGAGCAGTACTTC CASAASGASYEQYF
NA TRBJ1-5 TRBV6-5 NA 14 TGTGCCAGCTCAGAGGGCCTTGTCAATCAGCCCCAGCATTTT CASSEGLVNQPQHF
NA TRBJ2-2 TRBV7-2 TRBD2 16 TGTGCCAGCAGCGGCGCTAGCGGGGACTCCACCGGGGAGCTGTTTTTT CASSGASGDSTGELFF
NA TRBJ2-5 TRBV7-9 NA 14 TGTGCCAGCAGCTTAGAAGTGGTGCAGGAGACCCAGTACTTC CASSLEVVQETQYF
NA TRBJ1-4 TRBV5-4 TRBD1 15 TGTGCCAGCAGTTTAAAGACAGGGCGGGGTGAAAAACTGTTTTTT CASSLKTGRGEKLFF
NA TRBJ1-3 TRBV7-2 NA 13 TGTGCCAGCAGCTCGGAGAGTGGAAACACCATATATTTT CASSSESGNTIYF
NA TRBJ1-4 TRBV9 NA 14 TGTGCCAGCAACGTAGGCGCAACTAATGAAAAACTGTTTTTT CASNVGATNEKLFF
NA TRBJ2-1 TRBV9 TRBD1 17 TGTGCCAGCAGCGTTGCTCTGACCGGGACAGGGAACAATGAGCAGTTCTTC CASSVALTGTGNNEQFF
few TRBJ2-7 TRBV10-3 TRBD1 12 TGTGCCATCAGGGGACAGAGCTACGAGCAGTACTTC CAIRGQSYEQYF
NA TRBJ2-3 TRBV28 TRBD2 15 TGTGCCAGCCGATGGGGGCGGGGGGGCATGGATACGCAGTATTTT CASRWGRGGMDTQYF
once TRBJ2-1 TRBV7-8 NA 14 TGTGCCAGCAGCTTGGCTGTTTCCTACAATGAGCAGTTCTTC CASSLAVSYNEQFF
NA TRBJ1-4 TRBV27 TRBD1 15 TGTGCCAGCAGAAAGTCAGGGGGCTTAAAAGAAAAACTGTTTTTT CASRKSGGLKEKLFF
NA TRBJ2-1 TRBV5-1 NA 16 TGCGCCAGCAGCTTGGGGAGCCAACGCTCCTACAATGAGCAGTTCTTC CASSLGSQRSYNEQFF
few TRBJ2-5 TRBV4-1 TRBD2 15 TGCGCCAGCAGCCTCGGAGTAGGGGGAGCGGGGGGCCAGTACTTC CASSLGVGGAGGQYF
NA TRBJ2-7 TRBV10-3 TRBD2 12 TGTGCCATCAGTGGGACTAGCTACGAGCAGTACTTC CAISGTSYEQYF